This paragraph covers one T cell receptor (beta chain) sequence. Sequenced by immunoSEQ multiplex PCR; TCRdb stores in-frame clones only, minus some. The data contain more than 130,000 clones, about 90% of them seen just once; the ten biggest clones take up over 9.5%. The sample originates from a study of blood T cell repertoires in COVID-19. This CDR3 region has 14 residues. CDR1 SGHRS and CDR2 YFSETQ come from the germline V gene. V shed 3 bases and J shed 10 bases, with 14 bases lying between them. The material sequenced was peripheral blood. This chain uses TRBV5-1 with TRBJ1-6, with no clear D. The sequence was obtained from a man over 45 with active or convalescent COVID-19. This CDR3 reads CASSSTSQRSPLHF. In DNA form, the CDR3 reads TGCGCCAGCAGCTCGACAAGCCAAAGGTCACCCCTCCACTTT.